This T cell receptor (beta chain) came from a study of CD8 T cells in ankylosing spondylitis. General study points: Significant enrichment of disease-linked clones was reported in matched ankylosing spondylitis synovial fluid. Made up of under ten highly homologous variants, a TCR beta motif appeared characteristic of ankylosing spondylitis blood.

This clonotype has a single count. Its antigen is unidentified. MiXCR, applied by TCRdb to the 5' RACE reads, yields one record per CDR3 protein. The sample yields under 850,000 distinct CDR3 sequences, roughly 19% seen once. The CDR3 runs 16 residues. Between the trimmed V and J ends, which lost 5 bases and 6 bases, there was a span of 20 bases. Germline V lookup: CDR1 SNHLY, CDR2 FYNNEI. Sequenced: blood, either unsorted or a sorted T cell fraction (not recorded which). The V call is TRBV2, the J call TRBJ2-1; D may match TRBD1 or TRBD2 (5 bases each). The clonotype was recovered from a male donor with ankylosing spondylitis. CDR3 sequence: CASSRRDEAAPNEQFF. CDR3 nucleotide sequence: TGTGCCAGCAGTAGACGGGACGAGGCCGCCCCCAATGAGCAGTTCTTC.